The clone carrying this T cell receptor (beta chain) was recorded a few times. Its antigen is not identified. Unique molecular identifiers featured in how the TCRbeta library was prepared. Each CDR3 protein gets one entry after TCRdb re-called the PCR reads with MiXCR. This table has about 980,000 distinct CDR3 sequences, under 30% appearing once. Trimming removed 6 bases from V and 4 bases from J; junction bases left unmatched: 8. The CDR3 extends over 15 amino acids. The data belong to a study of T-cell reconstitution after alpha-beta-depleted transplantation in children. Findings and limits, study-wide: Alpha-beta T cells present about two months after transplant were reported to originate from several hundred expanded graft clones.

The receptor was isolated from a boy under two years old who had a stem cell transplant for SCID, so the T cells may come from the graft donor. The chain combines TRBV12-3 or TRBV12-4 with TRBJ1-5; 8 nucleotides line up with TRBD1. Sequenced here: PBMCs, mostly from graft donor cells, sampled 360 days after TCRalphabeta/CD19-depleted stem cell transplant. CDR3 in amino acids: CASSDTRQGNQPQHF. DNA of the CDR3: TGTGCCAGCAGCGACACCAGACAGGGGAATCAGCCCCAGCATTTT.